This T cell receptor beta chain appears in the sequencing data of a study of beta chain features in type 1 diabetes. The sequenced template was cDNA made from the entire isolated RNA. The repertoire was sequenced with immunoSEQ multiplex PCR; TCRdb's copy has only in-frame clones and lacks some. The table lists 970,000 or so clones, roughly 16% of them singletons, with 0.023% in the top ten. Study results and limitations: Researchers reported that naive, central memory and Treg TCRB repertoires appeared more similar in patients than in healthy donors. Insertion counts at VDJ junctions were lower in type 1 diabetes patients, who also showed more deletions there. Across all four CD4+ subsets, people with type 1 diabetes showed modestly shorter TCRB CDR3s.

Only a few counts were recorded for this clone. The antigen remains undetermined. This CDR3 spans 12 amino acids. The V gene lost 3 bases and the J gene lost 0 bases, with 0 bases spanning the gap. Germline V gives CDR1 KGHSH, CDR2 LQKENI. The receptor was derived from a woman under 30 in good health. What was sequenced was naive CD4+ T cells from blood. The chain combines TRBV18 with TRBJ1-3; no firm D call. In DNA, the CDR3 is TGTGCCAGCTCACCCTCTGGAAACACCATATATTTT. It encodes CASSPSGNTIYF.